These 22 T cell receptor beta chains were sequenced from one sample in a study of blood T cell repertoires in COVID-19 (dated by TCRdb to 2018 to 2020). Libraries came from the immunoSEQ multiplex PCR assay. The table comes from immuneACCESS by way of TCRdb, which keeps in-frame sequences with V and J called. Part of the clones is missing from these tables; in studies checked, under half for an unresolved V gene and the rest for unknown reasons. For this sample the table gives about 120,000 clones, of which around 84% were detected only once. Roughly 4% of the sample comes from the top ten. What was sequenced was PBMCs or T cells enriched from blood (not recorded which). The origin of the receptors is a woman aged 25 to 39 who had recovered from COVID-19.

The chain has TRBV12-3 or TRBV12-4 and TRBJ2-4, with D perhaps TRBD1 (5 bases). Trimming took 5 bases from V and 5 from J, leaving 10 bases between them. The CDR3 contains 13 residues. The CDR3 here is CASSTDRENIQYF. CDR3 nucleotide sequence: TGTGCCAGCAGTACTGACAGAGAAAACATTCAGTACTTC.

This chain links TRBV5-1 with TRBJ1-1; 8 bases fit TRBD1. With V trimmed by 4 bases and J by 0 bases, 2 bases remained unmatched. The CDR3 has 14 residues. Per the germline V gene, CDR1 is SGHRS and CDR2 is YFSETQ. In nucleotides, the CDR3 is TGCGCCAGCAGCGTGGGACAGGTGAACACTGAAGCTTTCTTT. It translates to CASSVGQVNTEAFF. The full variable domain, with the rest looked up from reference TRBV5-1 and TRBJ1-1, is KAGVTQTPRYLIKTRGQQVTLSCSPISGHRSVSWYQQTPGQGLQFLFEYFSETQRNKGNFPGRFSGRQFSNSRSEMNVSTLELGDSALYLCASSVGQVNTEAFFGQGTRLTVV.

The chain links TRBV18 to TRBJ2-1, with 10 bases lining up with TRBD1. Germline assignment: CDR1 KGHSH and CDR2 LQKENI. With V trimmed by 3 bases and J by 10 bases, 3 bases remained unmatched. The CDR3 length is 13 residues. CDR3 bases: TGTGCCAGCTCACCGGGGACAGGGGTCGAGCAGTTCTTC. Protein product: CASSPGTGVEQFF.

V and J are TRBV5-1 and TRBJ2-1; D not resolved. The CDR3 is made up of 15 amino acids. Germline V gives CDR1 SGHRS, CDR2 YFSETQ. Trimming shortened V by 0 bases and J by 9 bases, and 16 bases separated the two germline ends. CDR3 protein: CASSLAGSSTGEQFF. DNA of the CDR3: TGCGCCAGCAGCTTGGCCGGTTCTTCTACCGGTGAGCAGTTCTTC. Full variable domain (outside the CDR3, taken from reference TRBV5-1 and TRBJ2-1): KAGVTQTPRYLIKTRGQQVTLSCSPISGHRSVSWYQQTPGQGLQFLFEYFSETQRNKGNFPGRFSGRQFSNSRSEMNVSTLELGDSALYLCASSLAGSSTGEQFFGPGTRLTVL.

The CDR3 DNA sequence: TGTGCCAGCAGCCACAGGACAGCTGAAGAGACCCAGTACTTC. Encoded protein: CASSHRTAEETQYF. The V call is TRBV7-2, the J call TRBJ2-5; maybe TRBD1 (6 bases). V gave up 5 bases and J gave up 3 bases, with 13 bases separating them. CDR1 and CDR2 from the germline V gene are SGHTA and FQGNSA. The CDR3 contains 14 residues.

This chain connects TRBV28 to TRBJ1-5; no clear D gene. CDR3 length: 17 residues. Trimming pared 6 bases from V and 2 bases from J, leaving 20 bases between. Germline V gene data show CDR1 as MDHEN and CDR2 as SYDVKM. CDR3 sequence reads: CASRMTMSSRGNQPQHF. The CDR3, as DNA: TGTGCCAGCAGAATGACAATGAGTTCGCGGGGCAATCAGCCCCAGCATTTT.

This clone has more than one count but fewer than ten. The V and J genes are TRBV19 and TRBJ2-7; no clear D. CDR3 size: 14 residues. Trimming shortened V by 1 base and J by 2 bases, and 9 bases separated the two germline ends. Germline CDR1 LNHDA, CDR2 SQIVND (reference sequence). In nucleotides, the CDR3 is TGTGCCAGTAGTATAGGGCTAGGTACCTACGAGCAGTACTTC. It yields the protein CASSIGLGTYEQYF.

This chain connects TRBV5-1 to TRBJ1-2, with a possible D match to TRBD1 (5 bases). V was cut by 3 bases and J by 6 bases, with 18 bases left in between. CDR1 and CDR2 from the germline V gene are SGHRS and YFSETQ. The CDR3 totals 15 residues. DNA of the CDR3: TGCGCCAGCAGCTGGGGGGTGGAGGCATCCAATGGCTACACCTTC. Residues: CASSWGVEASNGYTF.

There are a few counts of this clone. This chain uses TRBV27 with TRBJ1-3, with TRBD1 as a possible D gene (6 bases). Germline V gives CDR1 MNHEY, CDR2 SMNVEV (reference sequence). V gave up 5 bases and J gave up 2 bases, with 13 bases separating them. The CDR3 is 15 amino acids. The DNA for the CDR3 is TGTGCCAGCAGTACCGTTGACAGGACTGGAAACACCATATATTTT. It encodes CASSTVDRTGNTIYF.

The CDR3 sequence: CASSPTWEAGEVNEQFF. Here the CDR3 DNA reads TGTGCCAGCAGCCCTACCTGGGAAGCGGGAGAAGTAAATGAGCAGTTCTTC. V is TRBV4-2 and J is TRBJ2-1; 8 nucleotides agree with TRBD2. Germline V gives CDR1 LGHNA, CDR2 YNFKEQ. The CDR3 totals 17 residues. With V trimmed by 4 bases and J by 7 bases, 15 bases remained unmatched.

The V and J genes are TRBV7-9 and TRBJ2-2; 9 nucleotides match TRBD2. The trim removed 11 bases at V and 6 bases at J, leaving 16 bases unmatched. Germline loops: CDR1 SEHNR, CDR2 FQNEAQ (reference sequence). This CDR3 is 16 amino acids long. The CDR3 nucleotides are TGTGCCGGGCGCGGTAGCGGGAGTCTCGGGCCCGGGGAGCTGTTTTTT. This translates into CAGRGSGSLGPGELFF.

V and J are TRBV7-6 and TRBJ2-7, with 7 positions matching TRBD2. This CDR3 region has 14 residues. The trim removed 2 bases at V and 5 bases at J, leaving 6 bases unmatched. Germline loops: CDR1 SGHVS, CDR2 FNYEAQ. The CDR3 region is CASSLRGRDDEQYF. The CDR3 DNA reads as TGTGCCAGCAGCTTACGGGGGAGGGACGACGAGCAGTACTTC.

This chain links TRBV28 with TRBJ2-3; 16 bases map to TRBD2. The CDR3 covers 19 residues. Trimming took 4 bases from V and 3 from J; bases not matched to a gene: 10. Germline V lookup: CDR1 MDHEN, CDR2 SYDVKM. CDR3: CASSSRGLAGGEGTDTQYF. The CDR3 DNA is TGTGCCAGCAGTTCCAGGGGACTAGCGGGAGGGGAGGGTACAGATACGCAGTATTTT. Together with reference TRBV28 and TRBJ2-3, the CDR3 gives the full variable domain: DVKVTQSSRYLVKRTGEKVFLECVQDMDHENMFWYRQDPGLGLRLIYFSYDVKMKEKGDIPEGYSVSREKKERFSLILESASTNQTSMYLCASSSRGLAGGEGTDTQYFGPGTRLTVL.

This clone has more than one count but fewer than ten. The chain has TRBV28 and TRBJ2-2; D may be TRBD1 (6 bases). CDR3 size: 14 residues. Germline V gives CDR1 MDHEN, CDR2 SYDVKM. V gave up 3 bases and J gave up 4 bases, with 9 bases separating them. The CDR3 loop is CASSFARGTGELFF. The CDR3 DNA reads TGTGCCAGCAGTTTCGCCAGGGGCACCGGGGAGCTGTTTTTT.

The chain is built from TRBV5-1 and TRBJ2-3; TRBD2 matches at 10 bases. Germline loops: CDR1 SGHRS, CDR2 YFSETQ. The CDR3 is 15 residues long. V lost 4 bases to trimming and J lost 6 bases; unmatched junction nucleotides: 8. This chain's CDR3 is CASSPRLAGRDTQYF. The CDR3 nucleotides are TGCGCCAGCAGCCCGAGACTAGCGGGCCGGGATACGCAGTATTTT.

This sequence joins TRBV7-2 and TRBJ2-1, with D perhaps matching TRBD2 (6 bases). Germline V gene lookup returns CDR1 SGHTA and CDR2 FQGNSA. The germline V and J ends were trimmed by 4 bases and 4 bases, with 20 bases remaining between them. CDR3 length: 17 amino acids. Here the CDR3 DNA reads TGTGCCAGCAGCTCCTCCGGGACTGGGACCTATTACAATGAGCAGTTCTTC. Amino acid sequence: CASSSSGTGTYYNEQFF.

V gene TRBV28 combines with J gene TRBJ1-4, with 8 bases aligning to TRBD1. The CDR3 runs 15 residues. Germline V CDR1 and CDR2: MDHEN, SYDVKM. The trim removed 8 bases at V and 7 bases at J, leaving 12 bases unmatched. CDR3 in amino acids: CASLTGANPSEKLFF. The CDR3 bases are TGTGCCAGCTTGACAGGGGCTAATCCTAGTGAAAAACTGTTTTTT.

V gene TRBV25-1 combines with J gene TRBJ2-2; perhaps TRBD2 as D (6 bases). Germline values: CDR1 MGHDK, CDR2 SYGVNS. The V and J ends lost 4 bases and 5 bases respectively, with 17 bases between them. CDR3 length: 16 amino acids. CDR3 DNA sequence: TGTGCCAGCAGTGGTGGAGGGGAGGAGTGGACCGGGGAGCTGTTTTTT. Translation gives CASSGGGEEWTGELFF.

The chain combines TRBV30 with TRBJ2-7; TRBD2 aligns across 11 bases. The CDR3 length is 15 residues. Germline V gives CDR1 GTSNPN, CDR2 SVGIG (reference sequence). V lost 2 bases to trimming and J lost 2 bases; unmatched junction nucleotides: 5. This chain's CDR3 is CAWSSTSGGAYEQYF. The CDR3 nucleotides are TGTGCCTGGAGTTCCACTAGCGGGGGAGCCTACGAGCAGTACTTC. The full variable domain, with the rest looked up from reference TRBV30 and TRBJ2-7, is SQTIHQWPATLVQPVGSPLSLECTVEGTSNPNLYWYRQAAGRGLQLLFYSVGIGQISSEVPQNLSASRPQDRQFILSSKKLLLSDSGFYLCAWSSTSGGAYEQYFGPGTRLTVT.

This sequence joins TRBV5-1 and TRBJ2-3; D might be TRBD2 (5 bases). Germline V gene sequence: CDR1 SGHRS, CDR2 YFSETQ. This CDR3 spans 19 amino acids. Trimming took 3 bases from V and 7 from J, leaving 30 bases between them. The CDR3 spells CASSSTSPGRRDGMHTQYF. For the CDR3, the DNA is TGCGCCAGCAGCTCCACTTCCCCGGGGAGAAGGGATGGGATGCATACGCAGTATTTT.

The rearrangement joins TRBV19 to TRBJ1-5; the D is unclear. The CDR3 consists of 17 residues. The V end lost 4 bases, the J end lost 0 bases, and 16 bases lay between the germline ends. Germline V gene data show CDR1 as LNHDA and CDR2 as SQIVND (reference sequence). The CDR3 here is CASSTPDRGNSNQPQHF. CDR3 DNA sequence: TGTGCCAGTAGTACCCCAGATCGGGGAAATAGCAATCAGCCCCAGCATTTT.

CDR3: CASSSFGQGVRGNTIYF. CDR3 DNA sequence: TGTGCCAGCAGCTCGTTCGGACAGGGGGTGAGGGGAAACACCATATATTTT. The chain recombines TRBV7-2 with TRBJ1-3; TRBD1 aligns across 10 bases. Looked up from germline, CDR1 is SGHTA and CDR2 is FQGNSA. Unmatched junction bases numbered 10, after V lost 4 bases and J lost 4 bases. This CDR3 has 17 residues.